This TCR beta chain was obtained from a study of post-analysis software for immune sequencing data. The CDR3 contains 15 residues. Germline CDR1 reads SGHRS; CDR2 reads YFSETQ. V gave up 0 bases and J gave up 1 base, with 8 bases separating them. The library was made from cDNA and included unique molecular identifiers. The authors obtained 540,000 or so cDNA molecules from around 0.96 to 9.9 million T cells. From the PCR reads, TCRdb called clonotypes with MiXCR, one entry per CDR3 protein. Here the sample spans about 150,000 distinct CDR3 sequences, about 30% being singletons. This clonotype was counted ten times or more. Antigen specificity is unknown. Study-wide results and limits: Comparison of patients with controls showed roughly five TRBV segments more frequent in patients, TRBV5-6, TRBV5-1 and TRBV20-1 among them.

The sequenced sample consisted of blood. The chain uses TRBV5-1 and TRBJ2-1, with no clear D. The receptor comes from a girl under 18 with multiple sclerosis. The CDR3 region is CASSLDDPSYNEQFF. The CDR3 DNA is TGCGCCAGCAGCTTGGACGACCCTTCCTACAATGAGCAGTTCTTC.